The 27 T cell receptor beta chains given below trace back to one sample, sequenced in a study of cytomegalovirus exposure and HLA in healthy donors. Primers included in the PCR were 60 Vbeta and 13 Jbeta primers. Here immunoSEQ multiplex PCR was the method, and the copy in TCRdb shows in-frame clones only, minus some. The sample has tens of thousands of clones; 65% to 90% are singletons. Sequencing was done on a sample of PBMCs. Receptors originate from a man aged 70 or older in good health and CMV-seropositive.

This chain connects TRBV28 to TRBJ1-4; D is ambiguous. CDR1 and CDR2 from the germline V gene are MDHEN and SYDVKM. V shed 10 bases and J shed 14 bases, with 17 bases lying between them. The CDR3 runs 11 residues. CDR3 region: CATKSDRGLFF. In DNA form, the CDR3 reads TGTGCCACCAAGTCGGACCGGGGTCTGTTTTTT.

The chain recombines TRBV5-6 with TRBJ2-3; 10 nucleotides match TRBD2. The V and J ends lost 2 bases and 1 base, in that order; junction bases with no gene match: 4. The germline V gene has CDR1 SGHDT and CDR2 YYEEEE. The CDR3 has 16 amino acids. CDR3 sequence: CASSLPGTSGTDTQYF. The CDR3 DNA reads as TGTGCCAGCAGCTTACCCGGGACTAGCGGCACAGATACGCAGTATTTT.

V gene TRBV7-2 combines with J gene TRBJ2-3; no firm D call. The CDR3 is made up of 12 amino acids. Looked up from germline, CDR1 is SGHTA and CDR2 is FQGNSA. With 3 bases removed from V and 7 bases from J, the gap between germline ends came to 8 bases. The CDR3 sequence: CASSFTLHTQYF. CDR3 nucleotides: TGTGCCAGCAGCTTCACTCTTCATACGCAGTATTTT. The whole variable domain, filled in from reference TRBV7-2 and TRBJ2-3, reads GAGVSQSPSNKVTEKGKDVELRCDPISGHTALYWYRQSLGQGLEFLIYFQGNSAPDKSGLPSDRFSAERTGGSVSTLTIQRTQQEDSAVYLCASSFTLHTQYFGPGTRLTVL.

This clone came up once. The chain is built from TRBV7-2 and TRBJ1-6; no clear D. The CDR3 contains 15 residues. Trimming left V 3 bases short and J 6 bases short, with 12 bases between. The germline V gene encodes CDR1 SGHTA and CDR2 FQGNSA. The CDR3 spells CASSFGGLSNSPLHF. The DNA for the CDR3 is TGTGCCAGCAGCTTTGGAGGGTTGAGTAATTCACCCCTCCACTTT.

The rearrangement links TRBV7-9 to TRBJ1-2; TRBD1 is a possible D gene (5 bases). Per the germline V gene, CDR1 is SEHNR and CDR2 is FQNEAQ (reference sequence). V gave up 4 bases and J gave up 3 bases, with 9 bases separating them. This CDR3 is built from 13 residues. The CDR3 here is CASSSRGDYGYTF. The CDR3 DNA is TGTGCCAGCAGCTCCCGGGGGGACTATGGCTACACCTTC.

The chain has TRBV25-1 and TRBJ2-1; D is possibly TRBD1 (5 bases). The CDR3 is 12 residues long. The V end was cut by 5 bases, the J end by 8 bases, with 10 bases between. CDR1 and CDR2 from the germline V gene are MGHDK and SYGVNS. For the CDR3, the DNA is TGTGCCAGCAGTCCGCAGGGCTATGAGCAGTTCTTC. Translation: CASSPQGYEQFF. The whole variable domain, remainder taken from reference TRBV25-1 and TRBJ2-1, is EADIYQTPRYLVIGTGKKITLECSQTMGHDKMYWYQQDPGMELHLIHYSYGVNSTEKGDLSSESTVSRIRTEHFPLTLESARPSHTSQYLCASSPQGYEQFFGPGTRLTVL.

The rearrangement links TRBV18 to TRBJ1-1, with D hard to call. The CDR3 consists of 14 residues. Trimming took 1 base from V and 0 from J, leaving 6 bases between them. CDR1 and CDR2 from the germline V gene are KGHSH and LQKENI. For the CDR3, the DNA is TGTGCCAGCTCACCACAGCCCATGAACACTGAAGCTTTCTTT. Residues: CASSPQPMNTEAFF.

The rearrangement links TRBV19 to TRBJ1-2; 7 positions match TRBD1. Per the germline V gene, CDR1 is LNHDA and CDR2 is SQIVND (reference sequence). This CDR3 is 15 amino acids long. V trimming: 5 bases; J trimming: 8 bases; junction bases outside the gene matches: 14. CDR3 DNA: TGTGCCAGTAGTTCGCCTGACAGGGAATTGCTCGGCTACACCTTC. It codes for CASSSPDRELLGYTF.

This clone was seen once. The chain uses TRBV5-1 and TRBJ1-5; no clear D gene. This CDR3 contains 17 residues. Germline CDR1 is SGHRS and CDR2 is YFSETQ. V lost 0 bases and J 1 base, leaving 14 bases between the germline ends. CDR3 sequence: CASSLDPQEGSNQPQHF. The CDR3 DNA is TGCGCCAGCAGCTTGGACCCCCAGGAGGGAAGCAATCAGCCCCAGCATTTT.

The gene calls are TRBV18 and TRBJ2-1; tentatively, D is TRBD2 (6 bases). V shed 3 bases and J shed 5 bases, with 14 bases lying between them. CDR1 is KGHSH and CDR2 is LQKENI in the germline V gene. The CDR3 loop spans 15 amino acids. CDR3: CASSPDSGADNEQFF. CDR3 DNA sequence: TGTGCCAGCTCACCGGATAGCGGAGCCGACAATGAGCAGTTCTTC.

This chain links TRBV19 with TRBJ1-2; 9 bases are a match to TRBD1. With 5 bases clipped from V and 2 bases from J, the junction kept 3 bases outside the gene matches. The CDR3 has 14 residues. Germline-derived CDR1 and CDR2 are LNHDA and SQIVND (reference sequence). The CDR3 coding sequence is TGTGCCAGTAGTCTCGGGACAGGGAACTATGGCTACACCTTC. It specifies CASSLGTGNYGYTF.

The DNA of the CDR3 is TGTGCCAGCAGATCCACCGGGACAGGGACCACAGATACGCAGTATTTT. Translation: CASRSTGTGTTDTQYF. The J gene is TRBJ2-3, the V gene TRBV7-8; 9 positions match TRBD1. CDR1 and CDR2 (germline): SGHVS, FQNEAQ. The J segment lost 2 bases and the V segment lost 6 bases, leaving 9 bases of the junction unmatched. The CDR3 extends over 16 amino acids.

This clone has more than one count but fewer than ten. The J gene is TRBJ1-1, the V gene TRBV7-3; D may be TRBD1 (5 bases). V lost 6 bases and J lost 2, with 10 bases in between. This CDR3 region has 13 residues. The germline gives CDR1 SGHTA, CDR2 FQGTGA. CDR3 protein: CASRRDGNTEAFF. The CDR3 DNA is TGTGCCAGCAGGCGGGACGGTAACACTGAAGCTTTCTTT.

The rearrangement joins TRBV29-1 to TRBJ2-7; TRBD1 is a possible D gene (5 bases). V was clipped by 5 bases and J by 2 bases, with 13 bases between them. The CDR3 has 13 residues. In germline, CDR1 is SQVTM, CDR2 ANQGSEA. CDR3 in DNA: TGCAGCGTTCACTCAGGGCGCACCTACGAGCAGTACTTC. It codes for CSVHSGRTYEQYF.

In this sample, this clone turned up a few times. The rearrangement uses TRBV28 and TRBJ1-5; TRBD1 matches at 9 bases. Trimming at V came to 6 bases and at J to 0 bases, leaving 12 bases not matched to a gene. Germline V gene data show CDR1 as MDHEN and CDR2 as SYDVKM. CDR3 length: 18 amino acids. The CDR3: CASSSHLGQGHSNQPQHF. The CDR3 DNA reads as TGTGCCAGCAGCTCCCACCTGGGACAGGGTCATAGCAATCAGCCCCAGCATTTT.

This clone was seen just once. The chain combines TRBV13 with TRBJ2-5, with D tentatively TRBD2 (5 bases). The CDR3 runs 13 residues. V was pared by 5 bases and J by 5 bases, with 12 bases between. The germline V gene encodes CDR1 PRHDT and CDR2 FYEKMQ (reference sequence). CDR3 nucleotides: TGTGCCAGCAGCACCACTAGTGCCGAGACCCAGTACTTC. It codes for CASSTTSAETQYF.

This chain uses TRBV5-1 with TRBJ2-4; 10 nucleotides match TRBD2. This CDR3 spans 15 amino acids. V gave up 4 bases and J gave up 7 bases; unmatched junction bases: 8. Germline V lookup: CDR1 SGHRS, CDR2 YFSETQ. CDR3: CASSQAGGPENIQYF. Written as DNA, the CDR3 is TGCGCCAGCAGCCAAGCGGGGGGGCCGGAGAACATTCAGTACTTC.

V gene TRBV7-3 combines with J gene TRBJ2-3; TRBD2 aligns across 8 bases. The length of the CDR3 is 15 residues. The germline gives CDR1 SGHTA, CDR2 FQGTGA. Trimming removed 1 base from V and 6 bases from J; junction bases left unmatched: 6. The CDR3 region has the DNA TGTGCCAGCAGCTTAAACGGGAGGGCCAGGGATACGCAGTATTTT. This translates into CASSLNGRARDTQYF.

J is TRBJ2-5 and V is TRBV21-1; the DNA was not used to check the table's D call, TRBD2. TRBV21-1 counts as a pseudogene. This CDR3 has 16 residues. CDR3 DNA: TGTGCCAGCAGCAAAGTGACCGGGACTAGCATAGAGACCCAGTACTTC. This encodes CASSKVTGTSIETQYF.

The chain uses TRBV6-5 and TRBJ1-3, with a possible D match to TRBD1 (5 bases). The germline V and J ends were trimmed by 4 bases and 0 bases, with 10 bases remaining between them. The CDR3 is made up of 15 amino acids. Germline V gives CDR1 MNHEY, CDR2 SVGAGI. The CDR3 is CASSLQGNSGNTIYF. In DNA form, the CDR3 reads TGTGCCAGCAGTTTGCAGGGCAACTCTGGAAACACCATATATTTT.

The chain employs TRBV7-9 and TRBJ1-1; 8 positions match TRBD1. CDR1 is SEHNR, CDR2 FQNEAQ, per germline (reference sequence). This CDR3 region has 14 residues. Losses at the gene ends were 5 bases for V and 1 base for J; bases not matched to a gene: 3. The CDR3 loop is CASSPTGANTEAFF. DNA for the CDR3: TGTGCCAGCAGCCCGACAGGGGCGAACACTGAAGCTTTCTTT.

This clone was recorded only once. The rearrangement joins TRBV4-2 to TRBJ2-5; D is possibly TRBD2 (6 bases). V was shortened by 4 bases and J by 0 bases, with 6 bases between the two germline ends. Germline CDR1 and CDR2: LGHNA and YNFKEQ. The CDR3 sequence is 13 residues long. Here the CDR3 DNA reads TGTGCCAGCAGCCCGGGGGACCAAGAGACCCAGTACTTC. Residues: CASSPGDQETQYF.

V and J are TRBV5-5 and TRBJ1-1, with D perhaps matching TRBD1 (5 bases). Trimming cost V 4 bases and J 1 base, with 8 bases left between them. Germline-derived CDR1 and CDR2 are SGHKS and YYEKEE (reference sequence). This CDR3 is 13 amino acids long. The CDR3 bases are TGTGCCAGCAGCGTCCAGGGGAACACTGAAGCTTTCTTT. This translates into CASSVQGNTEAFF.

The CDR3 here is CASSPGSGRVYNEQFF. The CDR3 nucleotides read TGTGCCAGCAGCCCCGGAAGCGGGAGGGTATACAATGAGCAGTTCTTC. This chain joins TRBV7-6 and TRBJ2-1, with 10 bases identical to TRBD2. There are 16 residues in the CDR3. CDR1 and CDR2 from the germline V gene are SGHVS and FNYEAQ. Germline trimming cut 5 bases from V and 4 bases from J; bases unmatched to any gene: 8.

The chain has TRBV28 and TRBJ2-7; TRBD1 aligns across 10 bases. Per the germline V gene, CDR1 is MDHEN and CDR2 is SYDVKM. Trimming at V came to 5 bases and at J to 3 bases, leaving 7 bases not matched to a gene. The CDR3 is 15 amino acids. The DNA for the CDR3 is TGTGCCAGCAGTGCCCCGGGACAGGGGCACTACGAGCAGTACTTC. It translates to CASSAPGQGHYEQYF.

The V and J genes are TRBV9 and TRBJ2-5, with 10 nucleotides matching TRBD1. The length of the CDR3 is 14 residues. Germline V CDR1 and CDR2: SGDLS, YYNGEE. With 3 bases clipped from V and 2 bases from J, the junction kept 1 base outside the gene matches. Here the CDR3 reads CASSGDRGQETQYF. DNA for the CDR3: TGTGCCAGCAGCGGGGACAGGGGTCAAGAGACCCAGTACTTC.

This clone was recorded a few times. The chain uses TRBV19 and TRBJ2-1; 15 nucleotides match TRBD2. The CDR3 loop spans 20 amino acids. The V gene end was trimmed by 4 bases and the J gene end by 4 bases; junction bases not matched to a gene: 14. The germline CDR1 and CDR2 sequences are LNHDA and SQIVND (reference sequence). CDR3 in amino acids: CASSKMGLAGGPELYNEQFF. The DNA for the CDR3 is TGTGCCAGTAGTAAGATGGGACTAGCGGGAGGACCCGAGTTGTACAATGAGCAGTTCTTC.